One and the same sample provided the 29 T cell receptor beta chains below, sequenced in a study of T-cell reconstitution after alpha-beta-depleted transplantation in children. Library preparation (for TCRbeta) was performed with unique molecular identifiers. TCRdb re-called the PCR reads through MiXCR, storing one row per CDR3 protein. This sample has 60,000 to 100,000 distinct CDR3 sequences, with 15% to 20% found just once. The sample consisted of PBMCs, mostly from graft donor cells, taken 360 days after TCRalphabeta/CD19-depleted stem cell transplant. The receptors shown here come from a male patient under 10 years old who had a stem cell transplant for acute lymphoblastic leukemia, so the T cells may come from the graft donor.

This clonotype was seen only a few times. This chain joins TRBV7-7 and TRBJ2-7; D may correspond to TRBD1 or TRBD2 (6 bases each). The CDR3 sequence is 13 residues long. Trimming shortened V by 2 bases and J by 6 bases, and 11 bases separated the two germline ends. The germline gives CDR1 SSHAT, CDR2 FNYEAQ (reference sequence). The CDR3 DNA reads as TGTGCCAGCAGCTTAAAGGGGGGCGGCGAGCAGTACTTC. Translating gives CASSLKGGGEQYF.

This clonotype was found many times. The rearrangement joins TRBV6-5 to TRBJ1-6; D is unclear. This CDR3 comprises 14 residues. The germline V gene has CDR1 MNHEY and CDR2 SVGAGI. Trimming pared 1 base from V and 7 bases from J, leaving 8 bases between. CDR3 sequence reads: CASSYWDGNSPLHF. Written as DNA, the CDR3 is TGTGCCAGCAGTTACTGGGATGGAAATTCACCCCTCCACTTT.

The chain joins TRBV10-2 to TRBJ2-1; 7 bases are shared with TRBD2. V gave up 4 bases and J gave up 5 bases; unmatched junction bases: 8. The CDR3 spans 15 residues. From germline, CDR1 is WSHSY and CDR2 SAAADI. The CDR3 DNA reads TGCGCCAGCAGTGCACTAGCGATGTCTAACAATGAGCAGTTCTTC. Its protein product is CASSALAMSNNEQFF.

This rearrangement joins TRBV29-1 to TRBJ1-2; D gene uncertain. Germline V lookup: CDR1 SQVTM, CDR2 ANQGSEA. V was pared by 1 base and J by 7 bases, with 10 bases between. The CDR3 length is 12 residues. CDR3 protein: CSVEAAGFGYTF. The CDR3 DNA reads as TGCAGCGTTGAAGCGGCGGGGTTTGGCTACACCTTC. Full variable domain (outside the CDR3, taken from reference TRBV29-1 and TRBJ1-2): SAVISQKPSRDICQRGTSLTIQCQVDSQVTMMFWYRQQPGQSLTLIATANQGSEATYESGFVIDKFPISRPNLTFSTLTVSNMSPEDSSIYLCSVEAAGFGYTFGSGTRLTVV.

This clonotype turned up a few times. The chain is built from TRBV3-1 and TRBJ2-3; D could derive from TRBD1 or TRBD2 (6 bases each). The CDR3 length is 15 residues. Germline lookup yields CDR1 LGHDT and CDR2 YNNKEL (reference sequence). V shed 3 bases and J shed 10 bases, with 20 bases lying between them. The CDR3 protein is CASSHTSPGGGSQYF. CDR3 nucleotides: TGTGCCAGCAGCCATACTAGCCCTGGAGGGGGATCGCAGTATTTT.

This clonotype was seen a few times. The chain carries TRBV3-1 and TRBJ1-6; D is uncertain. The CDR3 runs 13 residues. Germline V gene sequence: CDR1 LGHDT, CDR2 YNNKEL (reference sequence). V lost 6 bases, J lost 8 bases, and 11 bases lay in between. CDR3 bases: TGTGCCAGCAGTCAGGTCGGGGATTCACCCCTCCACTTT. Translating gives CASSQVGDSPLHF. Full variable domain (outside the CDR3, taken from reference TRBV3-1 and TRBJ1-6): DTAVSQTPKYLVTQMGNDKSIKCEQNLGHDTMYWYKQDSKKFLKIMFSYNNKELIINETVPNRFSPKSPDKAHLNLHINSLELGDSAVYFCASSQVGDSPLHFGNGTRLTVT.

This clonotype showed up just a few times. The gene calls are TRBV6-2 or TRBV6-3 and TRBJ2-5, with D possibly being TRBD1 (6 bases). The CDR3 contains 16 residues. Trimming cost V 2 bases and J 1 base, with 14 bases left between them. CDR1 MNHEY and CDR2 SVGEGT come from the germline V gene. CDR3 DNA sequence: TGTGCCAGCAGTTACGCTTGGACAGAACCCCAAGAGACCCAGTACTTC. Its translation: CASSYAWTEPQETQYF.

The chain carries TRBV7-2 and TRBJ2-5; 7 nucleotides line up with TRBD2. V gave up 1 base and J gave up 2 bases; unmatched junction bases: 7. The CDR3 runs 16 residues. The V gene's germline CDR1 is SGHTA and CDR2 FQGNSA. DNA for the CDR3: TGTGCCAGCAGCTTAGTACCGGGACTAATACAAGAGACCCAGTACTTC. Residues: CASSLVPGLIQETQYF.

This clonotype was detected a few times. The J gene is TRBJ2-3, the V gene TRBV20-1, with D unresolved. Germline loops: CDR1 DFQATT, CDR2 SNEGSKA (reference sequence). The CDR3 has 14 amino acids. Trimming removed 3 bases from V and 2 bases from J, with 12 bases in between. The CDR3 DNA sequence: TGCAGTGCTAGTAGGTTACCCGACACAGATACGCAGTATTTT. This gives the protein CSASRLPDTDTQYF.

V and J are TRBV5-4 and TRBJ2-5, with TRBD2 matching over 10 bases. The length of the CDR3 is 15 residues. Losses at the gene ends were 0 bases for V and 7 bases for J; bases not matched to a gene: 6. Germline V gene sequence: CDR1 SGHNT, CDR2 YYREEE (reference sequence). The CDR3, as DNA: TGTGCCAGCAGCTTGGGCGCTAGCGGGAGTGGGACCCAGTACTTC. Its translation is CASSLGASGSGTQYF.

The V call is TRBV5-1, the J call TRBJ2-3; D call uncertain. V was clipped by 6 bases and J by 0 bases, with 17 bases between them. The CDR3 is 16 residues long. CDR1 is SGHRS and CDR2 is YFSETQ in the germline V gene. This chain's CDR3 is CASTASERLSTDTQYF. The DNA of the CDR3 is TGCGCCAGCACTGCGTCGGAAAGGCTCAGCACAGATACGCAGTATTTT.

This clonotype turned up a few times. In DNA form, the CDR3 reads TGCGCCAGCAGCTTGGTAGGCCTAGGAGCGGGGAACACCGGGGAGCTGTTTTTT. Its translation: CASSLVGLGAGNTGELFF. The chain couples TRBV5-1 to TRBJ2-2, with TRBD2 as a possible D gene (6 bases). Trimming cost V 0 bases and J 1 base, with 16 bases left between them. CDR1 SGHRS and CDR2 YFSETQ come from the germline V gene. CDR3 size: 18 residues.

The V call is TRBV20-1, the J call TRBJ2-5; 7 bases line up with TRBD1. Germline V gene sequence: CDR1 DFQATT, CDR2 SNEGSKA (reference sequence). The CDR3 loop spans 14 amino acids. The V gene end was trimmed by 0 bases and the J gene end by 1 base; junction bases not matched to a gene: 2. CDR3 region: CSARERQGQETQYF. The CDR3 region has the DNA TGCAGTGCTAGAGAACGACAGGGCCAAGAGACCCAGTACTTC.

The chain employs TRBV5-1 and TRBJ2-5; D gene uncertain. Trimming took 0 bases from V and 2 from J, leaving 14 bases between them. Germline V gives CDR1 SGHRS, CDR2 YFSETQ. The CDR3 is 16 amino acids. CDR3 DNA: TGCGCCAGCAGCTTGGGTAGCAGGCAACCACAAGAGACCCAGTACTTC. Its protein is CASSLGSRQPQETQYF.

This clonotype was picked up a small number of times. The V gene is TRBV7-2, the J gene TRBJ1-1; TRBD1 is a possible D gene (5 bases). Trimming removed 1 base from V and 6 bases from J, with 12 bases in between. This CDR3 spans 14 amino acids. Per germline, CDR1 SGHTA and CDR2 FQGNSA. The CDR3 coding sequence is TGTGCCAGCAGCTTAGATTGGGGGGTTCCTGAAGCTTTCTTT. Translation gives CASSLDWGVPEAFF.

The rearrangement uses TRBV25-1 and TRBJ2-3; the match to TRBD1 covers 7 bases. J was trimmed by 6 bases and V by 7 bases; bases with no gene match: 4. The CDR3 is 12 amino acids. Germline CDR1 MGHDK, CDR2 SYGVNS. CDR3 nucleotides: TGTGCCAGCAAGGGGGCTTCGGATACGCAGTATTTT. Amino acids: CASKGASDTQYF.

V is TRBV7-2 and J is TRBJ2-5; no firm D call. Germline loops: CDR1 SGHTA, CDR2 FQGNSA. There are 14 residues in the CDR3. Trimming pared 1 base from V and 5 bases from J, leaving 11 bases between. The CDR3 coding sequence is TGTGCCAGCAGCTTAGAGGGTCAGAAGGAGACCCAGTACTTC. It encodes CASSLEGQKETQYF.

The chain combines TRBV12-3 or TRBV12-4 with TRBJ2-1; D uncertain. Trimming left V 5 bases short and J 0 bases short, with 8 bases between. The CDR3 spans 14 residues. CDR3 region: CASSETSSYNEQFF. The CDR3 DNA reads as TGTGCCAGCAGTGAGACAAGCTCCTACAATGAGCAGTTCTTC.

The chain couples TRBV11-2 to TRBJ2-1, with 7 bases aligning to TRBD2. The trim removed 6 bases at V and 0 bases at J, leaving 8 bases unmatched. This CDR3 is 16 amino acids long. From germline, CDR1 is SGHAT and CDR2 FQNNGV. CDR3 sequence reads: CASRSSGRVSYNEQFF. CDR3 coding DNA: TGTGCCAGCAGATCTAGCGGAAGGGTCTCCTACAATGAGCAGTTCTTC.

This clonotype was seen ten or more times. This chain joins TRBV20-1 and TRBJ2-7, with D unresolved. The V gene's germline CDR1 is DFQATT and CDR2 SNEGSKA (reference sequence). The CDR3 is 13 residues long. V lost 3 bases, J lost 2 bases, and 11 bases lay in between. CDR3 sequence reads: CSARVPPAYEQYF. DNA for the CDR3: TGCAGTGCTAGGGTTCCCCCCGCCTACGAGCAGTACTTC.

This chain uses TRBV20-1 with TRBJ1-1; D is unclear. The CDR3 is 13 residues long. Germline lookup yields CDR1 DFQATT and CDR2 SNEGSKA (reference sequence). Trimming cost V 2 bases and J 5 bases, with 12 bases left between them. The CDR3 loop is CSARSLIRTEAFF. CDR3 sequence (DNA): TGCAGTGCTAGATCCCTCATTAGGACTGAAGCTTTCTTT.

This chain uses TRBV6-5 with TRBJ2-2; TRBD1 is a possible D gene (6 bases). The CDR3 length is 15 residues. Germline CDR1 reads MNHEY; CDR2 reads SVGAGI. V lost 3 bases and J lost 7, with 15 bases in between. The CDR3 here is CASSYIQGRFGELFF. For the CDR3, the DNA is TGTGCCAGCAGTTATATACAGGGAAGGTTCGGGGAGCTGTTTTTT.

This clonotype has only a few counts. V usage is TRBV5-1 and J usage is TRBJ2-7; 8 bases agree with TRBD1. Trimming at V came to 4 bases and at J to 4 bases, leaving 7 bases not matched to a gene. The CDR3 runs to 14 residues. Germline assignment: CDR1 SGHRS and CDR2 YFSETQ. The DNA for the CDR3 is TGCGCCAGCAGCCAGGACAGGGTGGCGTACGAGCAGTACTTC. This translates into CASSQDRVAYEQYF. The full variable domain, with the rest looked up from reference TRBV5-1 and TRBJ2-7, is KAGVTQTPRYLIKTRGQQVTLSCSPISGHRSVSWYQQTPGQGLQFLFEYFSETQRNKGNFPGRFSGRQFSNSRSEMNVSTLELGDSALYLCASSQDRVAYEQYFGPGTRLTVT.

CDR3 amino acids: CASSVGQGTTEQYF. CDR3 bases: TGCGCCAGCAGCGTGGGACAGGGGACTACCGAGCAGTACTTC. V and J are TRBV5-1 and TRBJ2-7; 10 bases are a match to TRBD1. Germline V gives CDR1 SGHRS, CDR2 YFSETQ. V was pared by 4 bases and J by 6 bases, with 7 bases of the junction left unmatched. The CDR3 spans 14 residues.

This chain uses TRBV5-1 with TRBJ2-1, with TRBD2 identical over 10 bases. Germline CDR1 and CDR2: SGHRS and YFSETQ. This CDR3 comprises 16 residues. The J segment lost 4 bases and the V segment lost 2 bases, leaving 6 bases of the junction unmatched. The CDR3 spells CASSFLLAGVYNEQFF. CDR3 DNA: TGCGCCAGCAGCTTCCTCCTAGCGGGAGTGTACAATGAGCAGTTCTTC.

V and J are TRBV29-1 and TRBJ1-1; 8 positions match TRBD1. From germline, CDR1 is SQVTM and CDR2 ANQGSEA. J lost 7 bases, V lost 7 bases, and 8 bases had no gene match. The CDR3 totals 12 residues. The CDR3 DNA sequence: TGCAGCGGGGGCAGGGGGCTTAATGAAGCTTTCTTT. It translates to CSGGRGLNEAFF.

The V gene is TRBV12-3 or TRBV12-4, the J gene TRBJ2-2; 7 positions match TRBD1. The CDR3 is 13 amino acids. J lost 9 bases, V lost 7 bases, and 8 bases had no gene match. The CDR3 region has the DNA TGTGCCAGCACCGGACAGGCGGTTCGGGAGCTGTTTTTT. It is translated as CASTGQAVRELFF.

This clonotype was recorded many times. The CDR3, as DNA: TGTGCCAGCAGCTTAGGAGGCAAGAAGTTGGCCCAGTACTTC. This codes for CASSLGGKKLAQYF. This chain uses TRBV7-9 with TRBJ2-5; D gene uncertain. CDR3 length equals 14 residues. Trimming took 1 base from V and 9 from J, leaving 15 bases between them. Germline V gene data show CDR1 as SEHNR and CDR2 as FQNEAQ (reference sequence).

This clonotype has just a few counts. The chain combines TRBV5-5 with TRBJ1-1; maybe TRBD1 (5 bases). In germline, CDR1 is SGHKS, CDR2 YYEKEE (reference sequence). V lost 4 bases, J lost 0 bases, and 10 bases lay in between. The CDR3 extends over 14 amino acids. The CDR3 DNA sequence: TGTGCCAGCAGCCCCGGACACCTGAACACTGAAGCTTTCTTT. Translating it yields CASSPGHLNTEAFF.